This is a list of T cell receptor beta chains from one sample in a study of T-cell memory formation after mild COVID-19. A single record per CDR3 protein comes from TCRdb applying MiXCR to the 5' RACE reads. Of more than 300,000 distinct CDR3 sequences listed, roughly an eighth are singletons. Material: PBMCs or a T cell subset sorted from them (not recorded which). All receptors derive from a man aged 18 to 30 who had mild COVID-19 (a few samples of this study predate the infection). Cell type and time point are not known. The conserved cysteine and the conserved F or W are not part of the CDR3 here.

TRBV29-1 | SVGQGSDEQY
TRBV7-6 | ASSSGTNTGELF
TRBV7-8 | ASSSEYEQY
TRBV19 | ASLLTDTQY
TRBV9 | ASRAGGSNTGELF
TRBV11-2 | ASSLDQRETPLH
TRBV4-1 | ASSQDPAPDYGYT
TRBV7-9 | ASSSRGTATDTQY
TRBV20-1 | SCGGALETQY
TRBV7-3 | ASSLHPRTDTQY
TRBV4-3 | ASSQKWMNQPQH
TRBV20-1 | SASTGWDRDTGELF
TRBV5-1 | ASSPTRGRTGELF
TRBV9 | ASSRSGQGYEKLF
TRBV20-1 | SARAPGDEQY
TRBV4-3 | ASSQGGAVLYEQY
TRBV12-3/TRBV12-4 | ASSLDLSSGGRDEQF
TRBV4-3 | ASSQEALGRTLAYEQY
TRBV12-3/TRBV12-4 | ASSFGSASNEQF
TRBV5-1 | ASSLLADTYNEQF
TRBV7-2 | ASSPPNGPNTEAF
TRBV10-3 | AISTAAGGTDTQY
TRBV6-6 | ASSDGRTLNTEAF
TRBV10-3 | AIKVSGDLTGELF
TRBV7-2 | ASSSPRWGSETQY
TRBV21-1 | ASKKGGGDGDTQY
TRBV20-1 | SARDDGGGGYT
TRBV7-2 | ASTPITGELF
TRBV6-2/TRBV6-3 | ASKRAIQETQY
TRBV4-3 | ASSLEPGQGETQY
TRBV11-2 | ASSFLTSGQETQY
TRBV29-1 | SVVQGRGETQY
TRBV4-3 | ASSQDASRSGYT
TRBV7-9 | ASSRESNQPQH